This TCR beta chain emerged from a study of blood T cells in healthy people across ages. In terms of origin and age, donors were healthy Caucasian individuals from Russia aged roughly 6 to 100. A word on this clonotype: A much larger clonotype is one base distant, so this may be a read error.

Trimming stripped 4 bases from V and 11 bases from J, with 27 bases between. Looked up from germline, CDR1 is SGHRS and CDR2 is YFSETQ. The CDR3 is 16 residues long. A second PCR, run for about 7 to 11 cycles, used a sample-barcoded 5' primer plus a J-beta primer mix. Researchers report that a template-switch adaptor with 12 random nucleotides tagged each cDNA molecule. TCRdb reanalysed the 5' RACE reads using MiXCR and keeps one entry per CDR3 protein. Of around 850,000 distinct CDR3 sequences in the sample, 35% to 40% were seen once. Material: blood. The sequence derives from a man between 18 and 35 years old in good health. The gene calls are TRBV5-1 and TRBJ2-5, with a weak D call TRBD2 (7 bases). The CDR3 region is CASSLGPLGGHNEQYF. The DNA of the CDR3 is TGCGCCAGCAGCCTAGGACCCCTCGGGGGGCACAATGAGCAGTACTTC.